This T cell receptor (beta chain) is from a study of blood T cell repertoires in COVID-19. Turning to the study itself: Some COVID-19 samples were acute and others convalescent; all came from the United States, Italy and Spain.

Germline CDR1 and CDR2: KGHSH and LQKENI. Trimming shortened V by 3 bases and J by 7 bases, and 12 bases separated the two germline ends. This CDR3 has 13 amino acids. Sequencing used immunoSEQ multiplex PCR; TCRdb keeps in-frame clones, though not all of them. The sample lists around 130,000 clones, roughly 80% seen once, with 12% in the top ten. This clone was counted once. Input material: peripheral blood. V gene TRBV18 combines with J gene TRBJ1-2, with TRBD1 as a possible D gene (6 bases). The TCR was taken from a woman between 55 and 75 years old with acute or convalescent COVID-19. The CDR3 DNA follows: TGTGCCAGCTCACCTCAGGGGTCGGGTGGCTACACCTTC. It encodes CASSPQGSGGYTF.